The 27 T cell receptor beta chains given below trace back to one sample, sequenced in a study of blood T cell repertoires in COVID-19. Assay used: immunoSEQ multiplex PCR; TCRdb lists only in-frame clones, some missing. The sample consists of about 82,000 clones, roughly 80% of them appearing once. Source material: peripheral blood. The receptors come from a woman aged 40 to 50 with active or convalescent COVID-19.

The table lists this clone with a few counts. The V gene is TRBV5-6, the J gene TRBJ2-6; 9 positions agree with TRBD1. V lost 3 bases to trimming and J lost 2 bases; unmatched junction nucleotides: 9. This CDR3 has 18 residues. The germline V gene encodes CDR1 SGHDT and CDR2 YYEEEE. CDR3 protein: CASSSWDREGPGANVLTF. The CDR3 DNA is TGTGCCAGCAGCTCCTGGGACAGGGAGGGCCCTGGGGCCAACGTCCTGACTTTC.

The chain joins TRBV5-6 to TRBJ1-2, with no clear D. In germline, CDR1 is SGHDT, CDR2 YYEEEE. V lost 4 bases and J lost 5, with 9 bases in between. The CDR3 covers 12 residues. The CDR3 DNA sequence: TGTGCCAGCAGCCGGTTATCGTATGGCTACACCTTC. This encodes CASSRLSYGYTF.

The chain uses TRBV27 and TRBJ2-6; 7 nucleotides match TRBD1. Germline trimming cut 7 bases from V and 1 base from J; bases unmatched to any gene: 13. Germline-derived CDR1 and CDR2 are MNHEY and SMNVEV (reference sequence). The CDR3 has 18 amino acids. The DNA of the CDR3 is TGTGCCAGCAAAACTGGTGGCAGGGGGTTGTCTGGGGCCAACGTCCTGACTTTC. Its translation is CASKTGGRGLSGANVLTF.

This chain's CDR3 is CASSLQHSGNTIYF. In DNA, the CDR3 is TGTGCCAGCAGTTTACAACACTCTGGAAACACCATATATTTT. The chain combines TRBV28 with TRBJ1-3; D gene ambiguous. The CDR3 contains 14 residues. The ends were cut back, 2 bases at V and 0 bases at J, with 5 bases in the middle. Per the germline V gene, CDR1 is MDHEN and CDR2 is SYDVKM.

This clone was seen a single time. The gene calls are TRBV5-1 and TRBJ2-7; 7 bases align to TRBD1. Trimming at V came to 4 bases and at J to 2 bases, leaving 6 bases not matched to a gene. Germline V gene data show CDR1 as SGHRS and CDR2 as YFSETQ. The CDR3 is 14 residues long. The CDR3 region is CASSPWTGAYEQYF. As DNA, the CDR3 is TGCGCCAGCAGCCCTTGGACAGGTGCCTACGAGCAGTACTTC.

The rearrangement links TRBV19 to TRBJ2-7, with TRBD1 matching 7 bases. The CDR3 covers 12 residues. Germline V gene lookup returns CDR1 LNHDA and CDR2 SQIVND (reference sequence). V was clipped by 5 bases and J by 6 bases; unmatched bases: 4. CDR3 amino acids: CASSPDRVEQYF. The CDR3 region has the DNA TGTGCCAGTAGTCCTGACAGGGTCGAGCAGTACTTC.

This chain uses TRBV18 with TRBJ1-4, with 7 bases lining up with TRBD1. V shed 2 bases and J 3 bases; nucleotides not matched to a gene: 0. Germline-derived CDR1 and CDR2 are KGHSH and LQKENI. This CDR3 comprises 14 residues. CDR3 amino acids: CASSPDRANEKLFF. The CDR3 nucleotides are TGTGCCAGCTCACCAGACAGGGCTAATGAAAAACTGTTTTTT. Based on the CDR3 plus reference TRBV18 and TRBJ1-4, the full variable domain is NAGVMQNPRHLVRRRGQEARLRCSPMKGHSHVYWYRQLPEEGLKFMVYLQKENIIDESGMPKERFSAEFPKEGPSILRIQQVVRGDSAAYFCASSPDRANEKLFFGSGTQLSVL.

The genes are TRBV6-5 and TRBJ1-4; TRBD1 agrees at 10 bases. The CDR3 is 15 residues long. Per germline, CDR1 MNHEY and CDR2 SVGAGI. After removal of 0 bases from V and 6 bases from J, the junction contained 1 base not matched to a gene. The chain's CDR3 is CASSYSGTGDEKLFF. CDR3 in DNA: TGTGCCAGCAGTTACTCCGGGACAGGGGATGAAAAACTGTTTTTT.

This clone was observed a handful of times. V gene TRBV29-1 combines with J gene TRBJ1-3; no clear D. From germline, CDR1 is SQVTM and CDR2 ANQGSEA. V lost 0 bases, J lost 1 base, and 7 bases lay in between. The CDR3 has 14 residues. The CDR3 DNA reads as TGCAGCGTTGAAGATACTTTATCTGGAAACACCATATATTTT. This sequence encodes CSVEDTLSGNTIYF.

In its sample, this clone was seen a few times. V is TRBV11-2 and J is TRBJ2-7, with 7 bases matching TRBD1. V was clipped by 5 bases and J by 3 bases; unmatched bases: 7. CDR1 and CDR2 (germline): SGHAT, FQNNGV. CDR3 size: 14 residues. The CDR3 coding sequence is TGTGCCAGCAGCCCGGGACAGTCCCACTACGAGCAGTACTTC. Translating gives CASSPGQSHYEQYF.

This chain joins TRBV7-2 and TRBJ2-3, with 8 bases matching TRBD1. The CDR3 spans 16 residues. Germline V gene sequence: CDR1 SGHTA, CDR2 FQGNSA. Germline trimming cut 4 bases from V and 3 bases from J; bases unmatched to any gene: 9. The CDR3 spells CASSSFLTGGTDTQYF. DNA of the CDR3: TGTGCCAGCAGCTCGTTTCTAACAGGGGGGACAGATACGCAGTATTTT. The whole variable domain, remainder taken from reference TRBV7-2 and TRBJ2-3, is GAGVSQSPSNKVTEKGKDVELRCDPISGHTALYWYRQSLGQGLEFLIYFQGNSAPDKSGLPSDRFSAERTGGSVSTLTIQRTQQEDSAVYLCASSSFLTGGTDTQYFGPGTRLTVL.

J is TRBJ1-5 and V is TRBV4-3, with TRBD1 matching 9 bases. V lost 2 bases, J lost 10 bases, and 12 bases stayed unmatched. This CDR3 region has 16 residues. CDR1 is LGHNA and CDR2 is YSLEER in the germline V gene. CDR3 DNA sequence: TGCGCCAGCAGCCAAACCACAGGGGGCGGCTTCATACCCCAGCATTTT. Translation gives CASSQTTGGGFIPQHF.

This rearrangement joins TRBV5-1 to TRBJ1-3, with 10 positions matching TRBD1. The ends lost 4 bases at V and 4 bases at J; junction bases unmatched: 14. The CDR3 covers 18 residues. Germline V CDR1 and CDR2: SGHRS, YFSETQ. In DNA, the CDR3 is TGCGCCAGCAGCCCATTGCCATCACCGGGACAGGGGGGAAACACCATATATTTT. It codes for CASSPLPSPGQGGNTIYF.

This clone occurred a few times. This chain connects TRBV19 to TRBJ2-7; TRBD2 aligns across 10 bases. The ends lost 6 bases at V and 1 base at J; junction bases unmatched: 6. The CDR3 sequence is 15 residues long. Looked up from germline, CDR1 is LNHDA and CDR2 is SQIVND (reference sequence). This CDR3 reads CASSPSGGASYEQYF. CDR3 DNA sequence: TGTGCCAGTAGCCCGAGCGGGGGGGCATCCTACGAGCAGTACTTC. The variable domain in full, completed from reference TRBV19 and TRBJ2-7, reads DGGITQSPKYLFRKEGQNVTLSCEQNLNHDAMYWYRQDPGQGLRLIYYSQIVNDFQKGDIAEGYSVSREKKESFPLTVTSAQKNPTAFYLCASSPSGGASYEQYFGPGTRLTVT.

The gene calls are TRBV3-1 (or the pseudogene TRBV3-2) and TRBJ1-5; D might be TRBD1 (6 bases). The germline V gene has CDR1 LGHDT and CDR2 YNNKEL (reference sequence). The germline V and J ends were trimmed by 5 bases and 7 bases, with 15 bases remaining between them. The CDR3 sequence is 14 residues long. In DNA form, the CDR3 reads TGTGCCAGCAGCGGGGGGGCAGGGGAACAGCCCCAGCATTTT. Its protein is CASSGGAGEQPQHF.

This clone occurred a few times. The CDR3 region is CASSYRDRRLGTGELFF. In nucleotides, the CDR3 is TGTGCCAGCAGTTACCGGGACAGGAGGCTGGGGACGGGGGAGCTGTTTTTT. The genes are TRBV6-2 or TRBV6-3 and TRBJ2-2; 8 nucleotides match TRBD1. This CDR3 has 17 amino acids. J lost 8 bases, V lost 2 bases, and 13 bases had no gene match. CDR1 is MNHEY, CDR2 SVGEGT, per germline.

The V and J genes are TRBV19 and TRBJ2-1; TRBD2 agrees at 10 bases. The V and J ends lost 3 bases and 2 bases, in that order; junction bases with no gene match: 1. Germline CDR1 is LNHDA and CDR2 is SQIVND (reference sequence). There are 15 residues in the CDR3. The CDR3 loop reads CASSIGLAAYNEQFF. CDR3 DNA: TGTGCCAGTAGTATTGGACTAGCGGCCTACAATGAGCAGTTCTTC.

The chain has TRBV3-1 (or the pseudogene TRBV3-2) and TRBJ1-5; D not resolved. V was cut by 0 bases and J by 4 bases, with 16 bases left in between. Germline CDR1 reads LGHDT; CDR2 reads YNNKEL (reference sequence). The CDR3 extends over 17 amino acids. CDR3 nucleotide sequence: TGTGCCAGCAGCCAAGATCGTCTAACGGTTCGGAATCAGCCCCAGCATTTT. This sequence encodes CASSQDRLTVRNQPQHF.

The rearrangement joins TRBV6-2 or TRBV6-3 to TRBJ2-6, with D uncertain. This CDR3 is 18 amino acids long. V lost 2 bases and J 0 bases, leaving 14 bases between the germline ends. CDR1 is MNHEY and CDR2 is SVGEGT in the germline V gene. This CDR3 is CASSYVSGSSSGANVLTF. For the CDR3, the DNA is TGTGCCAGCAGTTACGTATCCGGGTCCTCCTCTGGGGCCAACGTCCTGACTTTC.

The rearrangement links TRBV6-6 to TRBJ1-1, with 9 bases that match TRBD1. V was clipped by 2 bases and J by 7 bases; unmatched bases: 5. Per the germline V gene, CDR1 is MNHNY and CDR2 is SVGAGI (reference sequence). There are 14 residues in the CDR3. CDR3 region: CASSYTTGGLEAFF. CDR3 bases: TGTGCCAGCAGTTACACGACAGGGGGACTTGAAGCTTTCTTT.

CDR3 DNA: TGTGCCAGCAGTTCAGGGAGGTTCGGCACTGAAGCTTTCTTT. The encoded protein is CASSSGRFGTEAFF. V gene TRBV27 combines with J gene TRBJ1-1; D might be TRBD1 (5 bases). Germline-derived CDR1 and CDR2 are MNHEY and SMNVEV (reference sequence). This CDR3 comprises 14 residues. Trimming stripped 4 bases from V and 4 bases from J, with 13 bases between.

The rearrangement links TRBV4-3 to TRBJ1-3; D unclear. From germline, CDR1 is LGHNA and CDR2 YSLEER. The CDR3 has 15 residues. V lost 0 bases to trimming and J lost 0 bases, with 6 bases between them. The CDR3 here is CASSQEDFSGNTIYF. The CDR3 DNA is TGCGCCAGCAGCCAAGAAGACTTCTCTGGAAACACCATATATTTT.

The V call is TRBV28, the J call TRBJ2-3; 9 positions agree with TRBD1. The CDR3 spans 15 residues. The V gene end was trimmed by 1 base and the J gene end by 5 bases; junction bases not matched to a gene: 4. In germline, CDR1 is MDHEN, CDR2 SYDVKM. CDR3 coding DNA: TGTGCCAGCAGTTTATTACAGGGGGCGAAAGATACGCAGTATTTT. This gives the protein CASSLLQGAKDTQYF.

The table lists this clone with a count of one. The chain is built from TRBV3-1 (or the pseudogene TRBV3-2) and TRBJ2-1, with D unclear. V lost 1 base and J 11 bases, leaving 12 bases between the germline ends. This CDR3 contains 13 residues. Germline assignment: CDR1 LGHDT and CDR2 YNNKEL (reference sequence). CDR3 protein: CASSQGQRIKQFF. CDR3 in DNA: TGTGCCAGCAGCCAAGGTCAGCGTATAAAGCAGTTCTTC.

The chain couples TRBV5-4 to TRBJ2-7; 11 positions match TRBD1. Trimming at V came to 5 bases and at J to 12 bases, leaving 10 bases not matched to a gene. Germline CDR1 is SGHNT and CDR2 is YYREEE (reference sequence). CDR3 length equals 13 residues. The CDR3 nucleotides read TGTGCCAGCAGTCGGGACAGGGGGTGGCCCGGGTACTTC. Translated: CASSRDRGWPGYF.

V usage is TRBV6-5 and J usage is TRBJ1-2; TRBD1 matches 7 bases. The CDR3 extends over 15 amino acids. Unmatched junction bases numbered 7, after V lost 2 bases and J lost 4 bases. Germline V lookup: CDR1 MNHEY, CDR2 SVGAGI. The CDR3: CASSYSGQALYGYTF. As DNA, the CDR3 is TGTGCCAGCAGTTACAGCGGACAGGCCCTCTATGGCTACACCTTC.

CDR3 amino acids: CASSPSTGEGYAGELFF. The DNA for the CDR3 is TGTGCCAGCAGCCCCTCGACAGGGGAGGGGTATGCCGGGGAGCTGTTTTTT. The chain joins TRBV3-1 (or the pseudogene TRBV3-2) to TRBJ2-2; D may be TRBD1 (8 bases). The CDR3 sequence is 17 residues long. Trimming removed 4 bases from V and 6 bases from J, with 21 bases in between. The germline gives CDR1 LGHDT, CDR2 YNNKEL (reference sequence).